The clone carrying this T cell receptor beta chain was recorded once. Its antigen remains unknown. TCRbeta library construction was performed incorporating unique molecular identifiers. TCRdb called the PCR reads again in MiXCR, with one record for every CDR3 protein. The table records some 840,000 distinct CDR3 sequences, about 15% of them present only once. This entry belongs to a study of T-cell reconstitution after alpha-beta-depleted transplantation in children. The V gene's germline CDR1 is MNHEY and CDR2 SMNVEV (reference sequence). CDR3 size: 13 residues. V was cut by 6 bases and J by 3 bases, with 12 bases left in between. The study, taken as a whole, reports: After transplant, high TCRbeta diversity at day 60 in some patients arose from surviving recipient T cells and thymic progenitors. By one year post-transplant, T-cell counts and diversity largely arose from T cells that were newly produced.

The source of this sequence is a male patient younger than 18 who had a stem cell transplant for acute lymphoblastic leukemia, so the T cells may come from the graft donor. The chain recombines TRBV27 with TRBJ2-7; no clear D gene. The sequenced sample was PBMCs, mostly from graft donor cells, obtained 360 days after TCRalphabeta/CD19-depleted stem cell transplant. CDR3 DNA sequence: TGTGCCAGCAGGATGCTCGGAAGCTACGAGCAGTACTTC. It is translated as CASRMLGSYEQYF.